This T cell receptor beta chain is from a study of T-cell memory formation after mild COVID-19. Study in general: Across donors, TCR clusters were largely donor specific. Study-level points and caveats: Researchers found some responding clones in pre-infection memory, a sign that cross-reactive memory joined.

MiXCR, applied by TCRdb to the 5' RACE reads, yields one record per CDR3 protein. Of around 190,000 distinct CDR3 sequences in the sample, approximately 18% were seen once. V was clipped by 4 bases and J by 2 bases, with 13 bases between them. In germline, CDR1 is MDHEN, CDR2 SYDVKM. The CDR3 is 15 amino acids. In this sample, this clonotype turned up a few times. The antigen remains unidentified. The clonotype originates from a young man who had mild COVID-19 (a few samples of this study predate the infection). Cell type and time point are not known. The chain carries TRBV28 and TRBJ2-3; no clear D. Sample: PBMCs or a T cell subset sorted from them (not recorded which). The DNA for the CDR3 is TGTGCCAGCAGTTCCTCTTTAGGGTCCACAGATACGCAGTATTTT. Translation gives CASSSSLGSTDTQYF.